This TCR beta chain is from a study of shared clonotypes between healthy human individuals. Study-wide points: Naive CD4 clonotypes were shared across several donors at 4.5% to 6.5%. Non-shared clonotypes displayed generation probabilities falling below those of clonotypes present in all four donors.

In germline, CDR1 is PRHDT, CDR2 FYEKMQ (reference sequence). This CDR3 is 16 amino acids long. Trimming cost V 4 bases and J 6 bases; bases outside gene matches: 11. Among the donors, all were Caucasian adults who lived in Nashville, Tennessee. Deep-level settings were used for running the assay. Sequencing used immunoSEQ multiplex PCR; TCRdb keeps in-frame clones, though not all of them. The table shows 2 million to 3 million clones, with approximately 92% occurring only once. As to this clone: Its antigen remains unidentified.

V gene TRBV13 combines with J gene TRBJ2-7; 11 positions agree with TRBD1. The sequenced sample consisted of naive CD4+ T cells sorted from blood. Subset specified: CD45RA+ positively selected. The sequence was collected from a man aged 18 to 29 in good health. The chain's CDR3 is CASSSGTGGRFAEQYF. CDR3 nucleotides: TGTGCCAGCAGCTCAGGGACAGGGGGGCGCTTCGCCGAGCAGTACTTC.